This T cell receptor (beta chain) was recovered during a study of blood T cell repertoires in COVID-19. Overall study context: Samples representing acute and convalescent COVID-19 were sourced from the United States, Italy and Spain. PBMCs, B-cell-depleted T cells, or T cells provided the cDNA or gDNA that made up the material.

Here immunoSEQ multiplex PCR was the method, and the copy in TCRdb shows in-frame clones only, minus some. The repertoire holds under 95,000 clones, about 88% seen once, with over 15% in the top ten. This clone has more than one count but fewer than ten. CDR3 length: 18 amino acids. Germline V gene sequence: CDR1 SGHRS, CDR2 YFSETQ. Trimming took 3 bases from V and 9 from J; bases not matched to a gene: 15. The sequence was obtained from a woman older than 75 with acute or convalescent COVID-19. The rearrangement links TRBV5-1 to TRBJ1-6; 10 bases are shared with TRBD1. The sequenced sample consisted of peripheral blood. The CDR3 loop reads CASSSRGPGTGESSPLHF. The CDR3 DNA follows: TGCGCCAGCAGCTCCCGAGGCCCTGGGACAGGGGAGAGTTCACCCCTCCACTTT.